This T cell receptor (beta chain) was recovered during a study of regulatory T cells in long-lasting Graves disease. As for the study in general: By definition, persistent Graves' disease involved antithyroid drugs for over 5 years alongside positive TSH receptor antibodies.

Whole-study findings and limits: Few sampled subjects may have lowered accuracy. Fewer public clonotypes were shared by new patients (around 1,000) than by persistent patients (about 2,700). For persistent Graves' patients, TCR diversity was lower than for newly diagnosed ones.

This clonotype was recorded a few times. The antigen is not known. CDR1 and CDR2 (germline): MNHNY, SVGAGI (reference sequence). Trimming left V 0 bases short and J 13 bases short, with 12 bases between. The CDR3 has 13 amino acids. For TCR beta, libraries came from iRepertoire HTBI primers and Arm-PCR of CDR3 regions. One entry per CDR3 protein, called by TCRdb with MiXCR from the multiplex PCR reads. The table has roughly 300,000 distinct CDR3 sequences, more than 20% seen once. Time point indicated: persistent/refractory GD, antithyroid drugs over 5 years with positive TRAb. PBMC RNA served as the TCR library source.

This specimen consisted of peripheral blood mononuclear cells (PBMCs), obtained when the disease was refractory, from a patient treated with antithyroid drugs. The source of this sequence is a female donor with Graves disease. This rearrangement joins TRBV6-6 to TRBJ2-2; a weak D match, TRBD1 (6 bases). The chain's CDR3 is CASSYSDSRGLFF. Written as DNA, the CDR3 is TGTGCCAGCAGTTACTCGGACAGTAGGGGGCTGTTTTTT.